A selection of T cell receptor beta chains follows, all from one sample in a study of blood T cells in healthy people across ages. TCRdb re-derived calls from the 5' RACE reads in MiXCR, one entry per CDR3 protein. The sample includes 700,000 to 850,000 distinct CDR3 sequences, roughly 50% of them seen just once. The sample comprised blood. These receptors all stem from a man aged 80 or over in good health. Each CDR3 is given with its conserved first and last residue. A D gene is named only where the DNA matches it firmly. A row's size may be missing; if present it is once, few, many or a size class.

d_call	v_call	clone_size	j_call	cdr3_aa	cdr3_nt
TRBD2	TRBV5-1	few	TRBJ2-7	CASSLGAGGFGEQYF	TGCGCCAGCAGCTTGGGAGCGGGAGGATTCGGCGAGCAGTACTTC
-	TRBV9	once	TRBJ2-7	CASSATTISYEQYF	TGTGCCAGCAGCGCTACTACCATCTCCTACGAGCAGTACTTC
-	TRBV29-1	-	TRBJ1-1	CSVKQGGVTEAFF	TGCAGCGTCAAACAGGGTGGGGTTACTGAAGCTTTCTTT
TRBD1	TRBV4-2	-	TRBJ2-7	CASSQVATGSYEQYF	TGTGCCAGCAGCCAAGTGGCGACAGGGAGTTACGAGCAGTACTTC
-	TRBV29-1	few	TRBJ1-2	CSVEPGDDYGYTF	TGCAGCGTTGAACCCGGGGACGACTATGGCTACACCTTC
-	TRBV3-1	-	TRBJ2-6	CASSLPRGPGANVLTF	TGTGCCAGCAGCCTCCCCAGGGGACCTGGGGCCAACGTCCTGACTTTC
TRBD2	TRBV10-3	-	TRBJ2-7	CAISPTLAGLAYEQYF	TGTGCCATCAGCCCTACACTAGCGGGCCTAGCCTACGAGCAGTACTTC
-	TRBV29-1	many	TRBJ2-4	CSVEDQRVTKNIQYF	TGCAGCGTTGAAGATCAGAGGGTTACCAAAAACATTCAGTACTTC
-	TRBV7-3	-	TRBJ2-1	CASSPRGSGEQFF	TGTGCCAGCAGCCCGAGGGGGTCGGGTGAGCAGTTCTTC
TRBD1	TRBV2	-	TRBJ1-1	CASSEAGTGLATEAFF	TGTGCCAGCAGTGAAGCGGGGACAGGGTTGGCCACTGAAGCTTTCTTT
TRBD2	TRBV5-6	-	TRBJ2-5	CASSFSGRGRGETQYF	TGTGCCAGCAGCTTTAGCGGGAGAGGACGTGGGGAGACCCAGTACTTC
TRBD1	TRBV18	-	TRBJ1-1	CASSPEQGAVNTEAFF	TGTGCCAGCTCACCTGAACAGGGGGCCGTGAACACTGAAGCTTTCTTT
TRBD1	TRBV18	few	TRBJ2-7	CASSPTGTGFYEQYF	TGTGCCAGCTCACCGACCGGGACAGGGTTCTACGAGCAGTACTTC
-	TRBV27	-	TRBJ2-3	CASSPLKVEVSTDTQYF	TGTGCCAGCAGCCCCCTCAAGGTAGAAGTGAGCACAGATACGCAGTATTTT
-	TRBV5-1	once	TRBJ2-7	CASSLQVRDEQYF	TGCGCCAGCAGCTTGCAGGTCCGGGATGAGCAGTACTTC
TRBD2	TRBV6-5	-	TRBJ2-1	CASSTLAGADNEQFF	TGTGCCAGCAGTACCCTAGCGGGAGCGGACAATGAGCAGTTCTTC
-	TRBV9	-	TRBJ2-3	CASSVEGGLTDTQYF	TGTGCCAGCAGCGTAGAGGGGGGCCTCACAGATACGCAGTATTTT
-	TRBV20-1	few	TRBJ1-2	CSASDISGGYTF	TGCAGTGCTTCGGACATATCGGGCGGCTACACCTTC